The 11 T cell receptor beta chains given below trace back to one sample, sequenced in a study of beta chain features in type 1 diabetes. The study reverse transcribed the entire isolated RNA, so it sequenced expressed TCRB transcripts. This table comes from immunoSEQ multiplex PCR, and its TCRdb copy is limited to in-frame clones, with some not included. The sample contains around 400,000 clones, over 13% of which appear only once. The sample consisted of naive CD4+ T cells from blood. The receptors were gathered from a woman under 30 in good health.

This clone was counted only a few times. The CDR3 region is CASSLGSGAGLLYEQYF. The CDR3 DNA reads TGTGCCAGCAGCTTAGGTTCCGGCGCGGGACTCCTCTACGAGCAGTACTTC. J is TRBJ2-7 and V is TRBV7-2; D might be TRBD2 (6 bases). CDR1 and CDR2 (germline): SGHTA, FQGNSA. The CDR3 consists of 17 residues. Trimming removed 1 base at V and 3 bases at J, with 19 bases between.

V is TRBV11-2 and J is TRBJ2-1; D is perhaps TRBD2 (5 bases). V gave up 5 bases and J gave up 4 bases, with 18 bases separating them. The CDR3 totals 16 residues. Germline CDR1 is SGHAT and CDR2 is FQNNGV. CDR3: CASSPTSGERYNEQFF. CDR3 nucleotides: TGTGCCAGCAGCCCCACCTCCGGGGAACGTTACAATGAGCAGTTCTTC.

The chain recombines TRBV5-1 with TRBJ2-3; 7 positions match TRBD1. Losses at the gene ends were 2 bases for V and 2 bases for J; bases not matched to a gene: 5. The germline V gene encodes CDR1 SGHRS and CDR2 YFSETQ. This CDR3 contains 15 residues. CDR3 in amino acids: CASSLAQGTTDTQYF. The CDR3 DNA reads TGCGCCAGCAGCTTAGCACAGGGGACCACAGATACGCAGTATTTT.

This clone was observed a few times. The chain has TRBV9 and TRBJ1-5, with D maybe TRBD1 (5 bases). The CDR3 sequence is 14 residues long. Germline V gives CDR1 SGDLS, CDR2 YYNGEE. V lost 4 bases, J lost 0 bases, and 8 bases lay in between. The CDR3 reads CASSLGASNQPQHF. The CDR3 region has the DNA TGTGCCAGCAGCTTAGGGGCTAGCAATCAGCCCCAGCATTTT.

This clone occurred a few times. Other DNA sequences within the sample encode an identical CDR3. The CDR3 region has the DNA TGCAGTGCTATACGGGAGACCCAGTACTTC. Amino acids: CSAIRETQYF. The V call is TRBV20-1, the J call TRBJ2-5; D remains unclear. CDR1 DFQATT and CDR2 SNEGSKA come from the germline V gene (reference sequence). This CDR3 region has 10 residues. The ends were cut back, 4 bases at V and 5 bases at J, with 5 bases in the middle.

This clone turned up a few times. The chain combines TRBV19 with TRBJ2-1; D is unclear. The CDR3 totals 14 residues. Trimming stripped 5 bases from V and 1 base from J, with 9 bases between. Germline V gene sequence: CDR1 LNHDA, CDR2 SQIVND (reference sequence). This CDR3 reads CASSRAKSYNEQFF. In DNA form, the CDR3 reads TGTGCCAGTAGTCGTGCTAAATCCTACAATGAGCAGTTCTTC.

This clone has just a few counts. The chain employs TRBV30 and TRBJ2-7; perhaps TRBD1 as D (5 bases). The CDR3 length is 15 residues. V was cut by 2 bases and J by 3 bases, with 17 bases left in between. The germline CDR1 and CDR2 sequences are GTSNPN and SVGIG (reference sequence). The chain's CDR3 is CAWSISTGILYEQYF. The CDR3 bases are TGTGCCTGGAGTATATCTACAGGAATCCTCTACGAGCAGTACTTC.

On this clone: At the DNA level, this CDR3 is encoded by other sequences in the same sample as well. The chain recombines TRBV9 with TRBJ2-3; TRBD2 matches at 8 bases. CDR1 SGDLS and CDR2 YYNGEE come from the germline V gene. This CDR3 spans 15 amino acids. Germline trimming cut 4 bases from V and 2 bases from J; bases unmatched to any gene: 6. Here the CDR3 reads CASSPTSGTTDTQYF. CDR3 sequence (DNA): TGTGCCAGCAGCCCTACTAGCGGAACCACAGATACGCAGTATTTT.

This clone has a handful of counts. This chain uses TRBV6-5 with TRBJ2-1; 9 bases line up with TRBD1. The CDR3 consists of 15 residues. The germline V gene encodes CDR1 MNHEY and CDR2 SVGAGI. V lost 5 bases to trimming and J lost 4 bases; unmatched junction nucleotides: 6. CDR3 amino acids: CASSTGTGRYNEQFF. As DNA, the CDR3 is TGTGCCAGCAGTACCGGGACAGGGCGATACAATGAGCAGTTCTTC.

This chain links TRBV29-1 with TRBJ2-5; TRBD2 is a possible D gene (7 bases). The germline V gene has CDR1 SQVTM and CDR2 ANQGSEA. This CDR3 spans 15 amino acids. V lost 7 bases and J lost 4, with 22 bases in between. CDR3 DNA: TGCAGCGCGGAAAGGGGGGGAGTGGTTCGAGAGACCCAGTACTTC. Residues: CSAERGGVVRETQYF.

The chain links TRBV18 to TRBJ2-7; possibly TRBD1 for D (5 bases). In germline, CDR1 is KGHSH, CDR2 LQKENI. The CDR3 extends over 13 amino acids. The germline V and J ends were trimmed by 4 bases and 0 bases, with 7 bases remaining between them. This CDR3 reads CASSLGDSYEQYF. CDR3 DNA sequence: TGTGCCAGCTCACTAGGGGACTCCTACGAGCAGTACTTC.